The 22 T cell receptor beta chains presented below share a single source sample, sequenced in a study of blood T cells in healthy people across ages. A sample-barcoded 5' primer and a J-beta primer mix were used in a second PCR of roughly 7 to 11 cycles. MiXCR, run by TCRdb on the 5' RACE reads, gives a single entry per CDR3 protein. The sample lists approximately 800,000 distinct CDR3 sequences; 56% were seen once. The sample was blood. Receptors were obtained from a man aged 35-49 years in good health.

The chain employs TRBV12-3 or TRBV12-4 and TRBJ2-7; 12 bases are a match to TRBD2. The ends lost 1 base at V and 5 bases at J; junction bases unmatched: 9. This CDR3 comprises 17 residues. Written as DNA, the CDR3 is TGTGCCAGCAGTTTAGGACTAGCGGGAGTTCTCAAACACGAGCAGTACTTC. As protein: CASSLGLAGVLKHEQYF.

The sample holds many counts of this clonotype. V gene TRBV20-1 combines with J gene TRBJ2-7; 7 positions match TRBD2. This CDR3 region has 13 residues. Germline loops: CDR1 DFQATT, CDR2 SNEGSKA (reference sequence). V dropped 5 bases and J dropped 6; count of bases not matched to a gene: 10. CDR3 amino acids: CSAERLASREQYF. As DNA, the CDR3 is TGCAGTGCTGAAAGACTAGCCTCCCGCGAGCAGTACTTC.

This clonotype came up a few times. The chain links TRBV27 to TRBJ1-2; a weak D match, TRBD1 (5 bases). The CDR3 sequence is 13 residues long. The V gene's germline CDR1 is MNHEY and CDR2 SMNVEV (reference sequence). V was pared by 0 bases and J by 8 bases, with 10 bases between. The CDR3, as DNA: TGTGCCAGCAGTTTATCGACGACAGCGGGCTACACCTTC. Its translation: CASSLSTTAGYTF.

Comment on this clonotype: A single base separates this from a much larger clone, so it may be a read error. V is TRBV4-3 and J is TRBJ2-5; 8 positions agree with TRBD2. With V trimmed by 1 base and J by 5 bases, 9 bases remained unmatched. Germline-derived CDR1 and CDR2 are LGHNA and YSLEER. The CDR3 is 16 amino acids. Written as DNA, the CDR3 is TGCGCCAGCAGCCAAGGAGGCCGAGCGGGAGTGGAGACCCAGTACTTC. Translating it yields CASSQGGRAGVETQYF.

This chain joins TRBV7-9 and TRBJ1-5, with D tentatively TRBD1 (6 bases). Trimming left V 5 bases short and J 11 bases short, with 13 bases between. The CDR3 length is 12 residues. Germline assignment: CDR1 SEHNR and CDR2 FQNEAQ (reference sequence). The CDR3 loop reads CASSDGTMTQHF. CDR3 nucleotide sequence: TGTGCCAGCAGCGACGGGACAATGACCCAGCATTTT.

The chain recombines TRBV2 with TRBJ2-1; 7 nucleotides match TRBD2. The J call may be wrong; the DNA end is better matched by TRBJ2-7. Germline values: CDR1 SNHLY, CDR2 FYNNEI. CDR3 size: 16 residues. CDR3 nucleotide sequence: TGTGCCAGCAGTCTCCCCGGGAGCGGGGCTCTCTACGAGCAGTACTTC. It specifies CASSLPGSGALYEQYF.

The genes are TRBV4-3 and TRBJ2-5; TRBD1 aligns across 9 bases. V was clipped by 0 bases and J by 5 bases; unmatched bases: 7. Germline V lookup: CDR1 LGHNA, CDR2 YSLEER. The length of the CDR3 is 16 residues. CDR3 coding DNA: TGCGCCAGCAGCCAAGAAATCGGGACAGGGTGGGAGACCCAGTACTTC. Translated, it gives CASSQEIGTGWETQYF.

This clonotype has more than one count but fewer than ten. This sequence joins TRBV29-1 and TRBJ1-2; TRBD1 agrees at 9 bases. CDR3 size: 15 residues. Per the germline V gene, CDR1 is SQVTM and CDR2 is ANQGSEA. With V trimmed by 5 bases and J by 10 bases, 17 bases remained unmatched. CDR3 bases: TGCAGCGTTCAAGCTACACAGGGGGCCCCAGGAGTCTACACCTTC. Amino acid sequence: CSVQATQGAPGVYTF.

This clonotype was picked up a small number of times. The chain has TRBV12-3 or TRBV12-4 and TRBJ2-3, with no clear D. This CDR3 is 13 amino acids long. Trimming took 3 bases from V and 2 from J, leaving 6 bases between them. CDR3 in amino acids: CASSFLNTDTQYF. CDR3 bases: TGTGCCAGCAGTTTCTTAAACACAGATACGCAGTATTTT.

The CDR3 DNA reads TGTGCCACCAGTGACTCGACGACAGGAACCTACGAGCAGTACTTC. This translates into CATSDSTTGTYEQYF. This rearrangement joins TRBV24-1 to TRBJ2-5, with D possibly being TRBD1 (6 bases). The J call could be wrong; TRBJ2-7 is a better fit for the DNA end. CDR1 is KGHDR and CDR2 is SFDVKD in the germline V gene. The CDR3 extends over 15 amino acids.

The gene calls are TRBV7-2 and TRBJ2-1; D call uncertain. The V end was cut by 0 bases, the J end by 8 bases, with 11 bases between. The germline V gene encodes CDR1 SGHTA and CDR2 FQGNSA. The CDR3 loop spans 14 amino acids. The CDR3: CASSLAATYDEQFF. Written as DNA, the CDR3 is TGTGCCAGCAGCTTAGCAGCTACTTATGATGAGCAGTTCTTC. Drawing the rest from reference TRBV7-2 and TRBJ2-1, the complete variable domain is GAGVSQSPSNKVTEKGKDVELRCDPISGHTALYWYRQSLGQGLEFLIYFQGNSAPDKSGLPSDRFSAERTGGSVSTLTIQRTQQEDSAVYLCASSLAATYDEQFFGPGTRLTVL.

This clonotype was observed a handful of times. The CDR3 sequence: CASSSAKQNEQFF. CDR3 DNA sequence: TGCGCCAGCAGCTCGGCTAAACAAAATGAGCAGTTCTTC. The rearrangement links TRBV5-1 to TRBJ2-1; D gene unclear. The CDR3 sequence is 13 residues long. The V end lost 3 bases, the J end lost 7 bases, and 11 bases lay between the germline ends. CDR1 is SGHRS, CDR2 YFSETQ, per germline.

This clonotype was counted a few times. V is TRBV7-2 and J is TRBJ2-2, with 7 bases aligning to TRBD1. Per germline, CDR1 SGHTA and CDR2 FQGNSA. V gave up 8 bases and J gave up 4 bases; unmatched junction bases: 10. The CDR3 spans 15 residues. CDR3 coding DNA: TGTGCCAGCCAAGCCTGGACAGGAAGCACCGGGGAGCTGTTTTTT. It codes for CASQAWTGSTGELFF.

This clonotype was seen a handful of times. V and J are TRBV5-1 and TRBJ2-7; tentatively, D is TRBD1 (6 bases). CDR1 is SGHRS and CDR2 is YFSETQ in the germline V gene. V lost 4 bases and J 3 bases, leaving 11 bases between the germline ends. The CDR3 consists of 13 residues. The CDR3 here is CASSPGQYYEQYF. CDR3 bases: TGCGCCAGCAGCCCCGGACAGTACTACGAGCAGTACTTC. The entire variable domain, with the rest obtained from reference TRBV5-1 and TRBJ2-7, is as follows: KAGVTQTPRYLIKTRGQQVTLSCSPISGHRSVSWYQQTPGQGLQFLFEYFSETQRNKGNFPGRFSGRQFSNSRSEMNVSTLELGDSALYLCASSPGQYYEQYFGPGTRLTVT.

The V gene is TRBV28, the J gene TRBJ2-7, with 7 bases that match TRBD1. The CDR3 extends over 15 amino acids. Trimming took 5 bases from V and 7 from J; bases not matched to a gene: 14. CDR1 and CDR2 (germline): MDHEN, SYDVKM. CDR3 sequence (DNA): TGTGCCAGCAGTCGCCGCGGCAGGGGGAAGGGGGAGCAGTACTTC. Encoded protein: CASSRRGRGKGEQYF. The entire variable domain, with the rest obtained from reference TRBV28 and TRBJ2-7, is as follows: DVKVTQSSRYLVKRTGEKVFLECVQDMDHENMFWYRQDPGLGLRLIYFSYDVKMKEKGDIPEGYSVSREKKERFSLILESASTNQTSMYLCASSRRGRGKGEQYFGPGTRLTVT.

This clonotype has only one observation. The germline gene is not matched at one end of the junction; a read error may be the cause. V usage is TRBV7-2 and J usage is TRBJ1-1; D unclear. The germline V gene encodes CDR1 SGHTA and CDR2 FQGNSA. The CDR3 is made up of 13 amino acids. The CDR3 loop reads CASSVFMNTEAFF. CDR3 nucleotides: TGCGCCAGCAGCGTTTTTATGAACACTGAAGCTTTCTTT.

This clonotype was counted only a few times. The chain joins TRBV20-1 to TRBJ2-3, with 9 bases aligning to TRBD1. Germline V gene sequence: CDR1 DFQATT, CDR2 SNEGSKA (reference sequence). The V gene end was trimmed by 5 bases and the J gene end by 2 bases; junction bases not matched to a gene: 11. The CDR3 consists of 16 residues. The CDR3 protein is CSAGPFGTGPTDTQYF. CDR3 in DNA: TGCAGTGCTGGGCCCTTCGGGACAGGGCCCACAGATACGCAGTATTTT.

This clonotype was seen only a few times. This chain uses TRBV4-2 with TRBJ2-6; D might be TRBD1 (7 bases). The V gene lost 0 bases and the J gene lost 4 bases, with 10 bases spanning the gap. From germline, CDR1 is LGHNA and CDR2 YNFKEQ. This CDR3 has 16 amino acids. The CDR3 here is CASSQEEGAGANVLTF. CDR3 bases: TGTGCCAGCAGCCAAGAGGAGGGGGCCGGGGCCAACGTCCTGACTTTC.

Points on this clonotype: The junction shows a germline mismatch at one end, possibly a read error. This chain joins TRBV28 and TRBJ1-5; 7 bases line up with TRBD1. The germline V gene encodes CDR1 MDHEN and CDR2 SYDVKM. This CDR3 contains 15 residues. Here the CDR3 DNA reads TGTGCCAACAGTTCGCCGGACAGGACGGATCAGCCCCAGCATTTT. It encodes CANSSPDRTDQPQHF. The full variable domain, in which reference TRBV28 and TRBJ1-5 provide the parts outside the CDR3, is DVKVTQSSRYLVKRTGEKVFLECVQDMDHENMFWYRQDPGLGLRLIYFSYDVKMKEKGDIPEGYSVSREKKERFSLILESASTNQTSMYLCANSSPDRTDQPQHFGDGTRLSIL.

The gene calls are TRBV10-3 and TRBJ2-5; TRBD2 agrees at 8 bases. This CDR3 contains 15 residues. V lost 6 bases, J lost 4 bases, and 10 bases stayed unmatched. From germline, CDR1 is ENHRY and CDR2 SYGVKD. In DNA, the CDR3 is TGTGCCATCAGGGACGGGAGGGGAGGACCAGAGACCCAGTACTTC. Residues: CAIRDGRGGPETQYF.

The chain is built from TRBV6-5 and TRBJ2-3; TRBD1 aligns across 9 bases. CDR3 size: 19 residues. V shed 2 bases, J shed 1 base, and the junction held 13 bases outside the gene matches. Germline loops: CDR1 MNHEY, CDR2 SVGAGI. The CDR3 region is CASSYGTGSVEGGTDTQYF. The CDR3 DNA reads TGTGCCAGCAGTTACGGGACAGGGAGCGTCGAAGGCGGCACAGATACGCAGTATTTT.

This clonotype was seen only a few times. At one end, the junction sequence differs from germline, possibly due to a read error. This chain links TRBV12-3 or TRBV12-4 with TRBJ2-1, with TRBD2 matching 8 bases. This CDR3 spans 17 amino acids. The DNA for the CDR3 is TGTGCTAGCAGTTTATCTCCCCCGGGACTAGGTCGGAATGAGCAGTTCTTC. Residues: CASSLSPPGLGRNEQFF.